This T cell receptor beta chain is drawn from a study of OX40 agonist ivuxolimab in advanced cancers. Whole-study findings and limits: Fewer expanded clones were found on average in CD4+ than in CD8+ T cells.

Method: immunoSEQ multiplex PCR; TCRdb's copy keeps in-frame clones and lacks some. The table includes some 59,000 clones, around 90% detected once. Comments on this clone: Its antigen is currently unknown.

Germline V lookup: CDR1 MDHEN, CDR2 SYDVKM. This CDR3 has 13 amino acids. V lost 8 bases and J lost 5; bases outside the gene matches: 5. The TCR originated in an adult with an advanced solid tumor such as melanoma, head and neck, liver or kidney cancer. Sequenced material: CD4+ or CD8+ T cells sorted from blood, taken in a trial of the OX40 agonist ivuxolimab. The rearrangement uses TRBV28 and TRBJ2-5, with 10 nucleotides matching TRBD2. In DNA form, the CDR3 reads TGTGCCAGCCGAGCGGGAGGGAGGGAGACCCAGTACTTC. It translates to CASRAGGRETQYF.